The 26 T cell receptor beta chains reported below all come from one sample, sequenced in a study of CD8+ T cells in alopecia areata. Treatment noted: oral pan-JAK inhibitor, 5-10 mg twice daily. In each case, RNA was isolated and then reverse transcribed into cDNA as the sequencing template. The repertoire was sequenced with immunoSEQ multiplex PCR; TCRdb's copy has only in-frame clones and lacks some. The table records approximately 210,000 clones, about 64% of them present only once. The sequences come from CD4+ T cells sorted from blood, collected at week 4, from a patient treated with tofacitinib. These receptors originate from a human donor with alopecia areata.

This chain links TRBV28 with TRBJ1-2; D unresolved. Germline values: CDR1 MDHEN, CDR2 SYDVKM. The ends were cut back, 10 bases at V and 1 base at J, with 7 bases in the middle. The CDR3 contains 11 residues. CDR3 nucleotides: TGTGCCATCGGGCTTAACTATGGCTACACCTTC. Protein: CAIGLNYGYTF.

The CDR3 bases are TGTGCCTGGAGTCTCGGACTAGCGGGGGACAATGAGCAGTTCTTC. The encoded protein is CAWSLGLAGDNEQFF. V usage is TRBV30 and J usage is TRBJ2-1; 13 bases agree with TRBD2. This CDR3 has 15 amino acids. CDR1 is GTSNPN, CDR2 SVGIG, per germline (reference sequence). V lost 2 bases and J lost 5; bases outside the gene matches: 3.

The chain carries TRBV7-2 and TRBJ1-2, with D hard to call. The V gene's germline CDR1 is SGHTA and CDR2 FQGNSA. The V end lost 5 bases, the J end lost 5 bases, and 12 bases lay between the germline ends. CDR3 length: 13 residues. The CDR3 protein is CASSPAAVYGYTF. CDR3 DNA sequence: TGTGCCAGCAGCCCAGCGGCAGTTTATGGCTACACCTTC.

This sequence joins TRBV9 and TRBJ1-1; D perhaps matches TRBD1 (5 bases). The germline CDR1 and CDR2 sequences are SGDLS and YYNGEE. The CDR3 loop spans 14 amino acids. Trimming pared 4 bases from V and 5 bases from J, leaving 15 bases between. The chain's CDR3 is CASSRIPAGTEAFF. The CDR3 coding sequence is TGTGCCAGCAGCAGGATTCCCGCAGGGACTGAAGCTTTCTTT.

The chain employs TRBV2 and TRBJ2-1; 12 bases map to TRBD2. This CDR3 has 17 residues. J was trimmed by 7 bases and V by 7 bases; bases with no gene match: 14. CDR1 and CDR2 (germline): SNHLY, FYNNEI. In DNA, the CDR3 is TGTGCCAGCAAAATGGAGCATAGCCTAGCGGGGGGGAATGAGCAGTTCTTC. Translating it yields CASKMEHSLAGGNEQFF.

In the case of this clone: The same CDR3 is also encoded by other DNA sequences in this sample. CDR3: CASSLGDTGELFF. In nucleotides, the CDR3 is TGCGCCAGCAGCTTGGGTGACACCGGGGAGCTGTTTTTT. The chain has TRBV5-1 and TRBJ2-2; D is unclear. This CDR3 spans 13 amino acids. Trimming left V 0 bases short and J 3 bases short, with 3 bases between. Germline lookup yields CDR1 SGHRS and CDR2 YFSETQ.

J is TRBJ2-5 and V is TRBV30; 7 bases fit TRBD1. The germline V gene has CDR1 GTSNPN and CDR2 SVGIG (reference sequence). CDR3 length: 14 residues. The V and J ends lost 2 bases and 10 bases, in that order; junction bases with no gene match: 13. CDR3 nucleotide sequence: TGTGCCTGGAGTAGGGACAGCACTTCTGAGGTCCAGTACTTC. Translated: CAWSRDSTSEVQYF.

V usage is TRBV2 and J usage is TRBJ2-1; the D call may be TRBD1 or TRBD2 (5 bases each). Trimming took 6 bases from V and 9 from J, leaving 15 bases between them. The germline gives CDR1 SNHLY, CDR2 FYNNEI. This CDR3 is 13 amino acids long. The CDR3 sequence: CASSATQRGEQFF. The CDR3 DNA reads TGTGCCAGCAGCGCAACCCAGAGGGGTGAGCAGTTCTTC.

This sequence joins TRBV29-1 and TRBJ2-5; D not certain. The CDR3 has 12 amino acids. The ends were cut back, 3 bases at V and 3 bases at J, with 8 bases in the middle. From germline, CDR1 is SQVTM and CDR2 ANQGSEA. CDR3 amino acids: CSVDGWEETQYF. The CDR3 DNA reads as TGCAGCGTTGACGGATGGGAAGAGACCCAGTACTTC.

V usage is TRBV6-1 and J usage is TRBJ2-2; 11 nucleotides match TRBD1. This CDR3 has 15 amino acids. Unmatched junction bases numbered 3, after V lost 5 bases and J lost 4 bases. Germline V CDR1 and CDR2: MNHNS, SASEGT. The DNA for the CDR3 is TGTGCCAGCAGTCCCGGGACAGGGGGCACCGGGGAGCTGTTTTTT. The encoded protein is CASSPGTGGTGELFF.

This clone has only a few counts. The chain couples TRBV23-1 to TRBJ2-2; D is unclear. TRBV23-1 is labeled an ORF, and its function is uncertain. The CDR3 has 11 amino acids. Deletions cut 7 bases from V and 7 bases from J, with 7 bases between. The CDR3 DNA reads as TGCGCCAGCACCCTCGTCGGGGAGCTGTTTTTT. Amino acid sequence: CASTLVGELFF.

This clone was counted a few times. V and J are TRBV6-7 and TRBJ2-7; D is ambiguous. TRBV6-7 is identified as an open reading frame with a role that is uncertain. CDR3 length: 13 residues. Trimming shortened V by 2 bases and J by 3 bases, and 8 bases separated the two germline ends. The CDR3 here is CASSYLENYEQYF. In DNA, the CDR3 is TGTGCCAGCAGTTACCTGGAGAACTACGAGCAGTACTTC.

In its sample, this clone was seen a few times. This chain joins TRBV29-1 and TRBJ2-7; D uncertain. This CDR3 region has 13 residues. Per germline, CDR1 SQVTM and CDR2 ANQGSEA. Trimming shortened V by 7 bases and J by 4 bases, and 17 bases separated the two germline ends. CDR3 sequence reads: CSALTHSAYEQYF. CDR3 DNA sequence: TGCAGCGCCCTTACCCACAGCGCTTACGAGCAGTACTTC.

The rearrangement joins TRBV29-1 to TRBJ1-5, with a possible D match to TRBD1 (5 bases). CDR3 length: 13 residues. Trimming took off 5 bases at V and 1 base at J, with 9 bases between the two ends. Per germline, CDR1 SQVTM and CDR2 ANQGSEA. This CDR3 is CSVSQGSNQPQHF. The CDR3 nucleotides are TGCAGCGTTTCTCAGGGAAGCAATCAGCCCCAGCATTTT. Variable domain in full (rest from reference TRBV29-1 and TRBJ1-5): SAVISQKPSRDICQRGTSLTIQCQVDSQVTMMFWYRQQPGQSLTLIATANQGSEATYESGFVIDKFPISRPNLTFSTLTVSNMSPEDSSIYLCSVSQGSNQPQHFGDGTRLSIL.

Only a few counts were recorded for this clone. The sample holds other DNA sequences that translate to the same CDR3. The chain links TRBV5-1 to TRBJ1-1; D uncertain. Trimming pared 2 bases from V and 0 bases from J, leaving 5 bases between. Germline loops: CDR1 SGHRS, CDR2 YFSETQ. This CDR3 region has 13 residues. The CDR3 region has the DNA TGCGCCAGCAGCTTACGATTGAACACTGAAGCTTTCTTT. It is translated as CASSLRLNTEAFF.

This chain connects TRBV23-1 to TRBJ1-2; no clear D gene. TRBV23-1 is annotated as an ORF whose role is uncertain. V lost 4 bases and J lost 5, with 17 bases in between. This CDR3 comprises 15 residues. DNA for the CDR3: TGCGCCAGCAGTCTCCCGGGTGGGGTTGGTTATGGCTACACCTTC. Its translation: CASSLPGGVGYGYTF.

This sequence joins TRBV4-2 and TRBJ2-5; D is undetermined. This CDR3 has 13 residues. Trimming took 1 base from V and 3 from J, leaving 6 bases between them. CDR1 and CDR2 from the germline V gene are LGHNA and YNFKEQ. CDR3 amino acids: CASSQGREETQYF. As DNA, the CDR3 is TGTGCCAGCAGCCAAGGACGGGAAGAGACCCAGTACTTC.

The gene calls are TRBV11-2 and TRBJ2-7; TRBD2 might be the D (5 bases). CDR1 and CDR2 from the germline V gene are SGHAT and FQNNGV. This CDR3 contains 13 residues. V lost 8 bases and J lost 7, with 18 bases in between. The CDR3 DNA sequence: TGTGCCAGCCGACTATCTCAGGCGGAAGAGCAGTACTTC. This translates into CASRLSQAEEQYF.

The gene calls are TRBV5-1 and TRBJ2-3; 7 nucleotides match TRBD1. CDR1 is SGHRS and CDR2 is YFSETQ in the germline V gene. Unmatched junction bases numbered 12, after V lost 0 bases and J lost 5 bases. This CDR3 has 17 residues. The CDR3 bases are TGCGCCAGCAGCTTGGAAGGGACAGCGTTAGGGATAGATACGCAGTATTTT. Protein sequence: CASSLEGTALGIDTQYF.

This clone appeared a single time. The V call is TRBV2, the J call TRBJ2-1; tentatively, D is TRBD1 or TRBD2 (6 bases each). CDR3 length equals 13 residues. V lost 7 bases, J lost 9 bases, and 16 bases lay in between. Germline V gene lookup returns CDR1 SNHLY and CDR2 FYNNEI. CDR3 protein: CASTEQGLGEQFF. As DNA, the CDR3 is TGTGCCAGCACGGAACAGGGACTGGGTGAGCAGTTCTTC.

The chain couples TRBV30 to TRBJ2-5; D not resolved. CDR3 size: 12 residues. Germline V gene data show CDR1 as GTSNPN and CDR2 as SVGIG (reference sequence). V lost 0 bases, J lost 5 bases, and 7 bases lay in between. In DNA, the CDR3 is TGTGCCTGGAGTGTCGGAGTTGAGACCCAGTACTTC. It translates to CAWSVGVETQYF.

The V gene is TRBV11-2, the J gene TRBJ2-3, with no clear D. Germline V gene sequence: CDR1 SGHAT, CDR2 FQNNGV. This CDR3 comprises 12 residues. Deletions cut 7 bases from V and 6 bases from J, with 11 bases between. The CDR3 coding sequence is TGTGCCAGCACCCTAGGATGGGATACGCAGTATTTT. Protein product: CASTLGWDTQYF.

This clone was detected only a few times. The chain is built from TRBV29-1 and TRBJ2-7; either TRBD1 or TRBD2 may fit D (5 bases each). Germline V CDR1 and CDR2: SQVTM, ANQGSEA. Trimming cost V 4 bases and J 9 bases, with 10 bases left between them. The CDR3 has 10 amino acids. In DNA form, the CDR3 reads TGCAGCGTTGGGGACGGACGGCAGTACTTC. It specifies CSVGDGRQYF.

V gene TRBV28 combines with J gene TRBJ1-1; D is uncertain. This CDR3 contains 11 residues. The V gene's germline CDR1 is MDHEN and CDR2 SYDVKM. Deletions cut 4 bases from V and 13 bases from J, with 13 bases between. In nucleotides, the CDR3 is TGTGCCAGCAGTTCACCGACCCGGGGTTTCTTT. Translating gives CASSSPTRGFF.

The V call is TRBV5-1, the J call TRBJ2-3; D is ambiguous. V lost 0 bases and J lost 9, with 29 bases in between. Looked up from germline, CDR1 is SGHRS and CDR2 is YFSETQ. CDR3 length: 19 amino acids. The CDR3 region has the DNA TGCGCCAGCAGCTTGGAAGGCACAGCCAGGACGAGGTGGGGTGGGACGCAGTATTTT. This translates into CASSLEGTARTRWGGTQYF.

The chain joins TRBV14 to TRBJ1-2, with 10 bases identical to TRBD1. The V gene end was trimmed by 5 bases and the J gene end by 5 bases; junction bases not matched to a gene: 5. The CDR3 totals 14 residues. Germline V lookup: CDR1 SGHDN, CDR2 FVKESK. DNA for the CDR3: TGTGCCAGCAGCAGGACAGGGGGACGTTATGGCTACACCTTC. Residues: CASSRTGGRYGYTF.